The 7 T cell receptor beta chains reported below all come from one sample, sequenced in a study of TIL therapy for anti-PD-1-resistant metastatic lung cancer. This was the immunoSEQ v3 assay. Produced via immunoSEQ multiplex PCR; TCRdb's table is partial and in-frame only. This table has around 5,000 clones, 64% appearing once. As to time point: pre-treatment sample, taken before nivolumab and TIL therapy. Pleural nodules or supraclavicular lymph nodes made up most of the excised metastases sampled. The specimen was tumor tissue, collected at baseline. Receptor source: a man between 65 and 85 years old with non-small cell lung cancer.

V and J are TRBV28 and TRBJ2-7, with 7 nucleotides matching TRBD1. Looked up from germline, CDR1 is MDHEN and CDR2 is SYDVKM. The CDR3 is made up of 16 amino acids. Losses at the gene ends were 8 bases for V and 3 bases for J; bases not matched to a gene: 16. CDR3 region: CASRPHRQGRIYEQYF. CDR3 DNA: TGTGCCAGCCGTCCACACAGACAGGGTAGGATCTACGAGCAGTACTTC.

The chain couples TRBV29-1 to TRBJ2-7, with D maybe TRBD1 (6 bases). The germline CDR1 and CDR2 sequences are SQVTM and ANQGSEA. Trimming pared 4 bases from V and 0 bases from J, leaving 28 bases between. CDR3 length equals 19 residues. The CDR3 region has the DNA TGCAGCGTTGTCTGGGGCACAGGGCATTCTACAGCCGGCTCCTACGAGCAGTACTTC. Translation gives CSVVWGTGHSTAGSYEQYF.

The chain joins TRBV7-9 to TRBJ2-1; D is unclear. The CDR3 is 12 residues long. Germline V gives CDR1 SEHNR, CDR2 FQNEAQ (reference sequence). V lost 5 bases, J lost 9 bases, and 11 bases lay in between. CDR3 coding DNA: TGTGCCAGCAGCCTTAGTAATCCTGAGCAGTTCTTC. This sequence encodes CASSLSNPEQFF.

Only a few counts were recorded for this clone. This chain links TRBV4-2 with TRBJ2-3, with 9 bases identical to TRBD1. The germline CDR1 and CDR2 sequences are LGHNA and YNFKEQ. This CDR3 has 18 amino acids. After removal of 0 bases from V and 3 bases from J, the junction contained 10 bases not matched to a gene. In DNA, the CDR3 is TGTGCCAGCAGCCAAGATCTCTTCACAGGGGGCTTTACAGATACGCAGTATTTT. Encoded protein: CASSQDLFTGGFTDTQYF.

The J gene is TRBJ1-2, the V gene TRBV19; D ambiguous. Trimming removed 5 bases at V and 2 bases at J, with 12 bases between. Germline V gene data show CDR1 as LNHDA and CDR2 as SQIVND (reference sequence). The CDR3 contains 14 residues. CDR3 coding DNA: TGTGCCAGTAGTTCCCGGGCATCCAACTATGGCTACACCTTC. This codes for CASSSRASNYGYTF.

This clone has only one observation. DNA of the CDR3: TGTGCCAGCAGTTCCCTAACGACAGGGTTTAATGGCTACACCTTC. Protein: CASSSLTTGFNGYTF. The chain recombines TRBV27 with TRBJ1-2, with TRBD1 matching over 7 bases. V dropped 4 bases and J dropped 6; count of bases not matched to a gene: 11. Germline values: CDR1 MNHEY, CDR2 SMNVEV (reference sequence). The CDR3 runs 15 residues.

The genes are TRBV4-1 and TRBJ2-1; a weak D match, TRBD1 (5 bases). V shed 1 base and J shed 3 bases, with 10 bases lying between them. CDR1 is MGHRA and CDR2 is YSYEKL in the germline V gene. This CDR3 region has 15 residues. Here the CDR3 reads CASSQVQGNYNEQFF. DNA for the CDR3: TGCGCCAGCAGCCAAGTGCAGGGTAACTACAATGAGCAGTTCTTC.